The sequence of this T cell receptor (beta chain) was determined in a study of beta chain features in type 1 diabetes. At the level of the study: All of the samples together had roughly 110 million sorted cells examined. General observations from the study: Type 1 diabetes patients had VDJ junctions that carried fewer insertions and more deletions.

Expressed TCRB transcripts were sequenced because the entire RNA isolate underwent reverse transcription. Around 3.57 million reads was the average for naive, central memory and regulatory T cell samples. This table comes from immunoSEQ multiplex PCR, and its TCRdb copy is limited to in-frame clones, with some not included. The profile covers approximately 140,000 clones, with roughly 53% appearing a single time and around 0.45% taken by the ten largest. CDR1 and CDR2 from the germline V gene are MDHEN and SYDVKM. The CDR3 is 14 amino acids. V gave up 3 bases and J gave up 4 bases, with 12 bases separating them. Central memory, naive, regulatory and stem cell-like memory CD4+ cells were sorted by CD45RO/CCR7/CD25/CD127/CD95/CD27. With regard to this clone: As yet, its antigen is unknown.

The receptor was isolated from a young man in good health. The sequencing sample was made of Tregs from blood. J is TRBJ1-2 and V is TRBV28, with D perhaps matching TRBD1 (6 bases). CDR3 nucleotide sequence: TGTGCCAGCAGTTTTGCAGGGGAGGGCTATGGCTACACCTTC. Its translation is CASSFAGEGYGYTF.